A selection of T cell receptor beta chains follows, all from one sample in a study of T-cell reconstitution after alpha-beta-depleted transplantation in children. Using its own MiXCR run on the PCR reads, TCRdb lists one record per CDR3 protein. The table has some 290,000 distinct CDR3 sequences, approximately 23% seen once; the top ten hold approximately 11%. This specimen was PBMCs, mostly from graft donor cells, taken 180 days after TCRalphabeta/CD19-depleted stem cell transplant. The receptors here all came from a male patient under 18 who had a stem cell transplant for acute lymphoblastic leukemia, so the T cells may come from the graft donor. CDR3s include the opening cysteine and the closing phenylalanine or tryptophan. The D gene is left open where the match is weak. Clone size is given for some rows only: seen once, a few or many times, or a class if the clone is expanded.

CDR3 DNA,CDR3 protein,J gene,D gene,V gene,clone size
TGCGCCAGCAGTTGGACAGGCGTCGATTCACCCCTCCACTTT,CASSWTGVDSPLHF,TRBJ1-6,TRBD1,TRBV5-1,NA
TGTGCCAGCAGCGTAGGACAAGCTCACTACGAGCAGTACTTC,CASSVGQAHYEQYF,TRBJ2-7,NA,TRBV9,NA
TGTGCCAGCAGCCAAGATGCGTCCGGGACTAGCAAGTATTTT,CASSQDASGTSKYF,TRBJ2-3,TRBD2,TRBV3-1,NA
TGTGCCAGCAGCCAAGTTAGGTCGGGGGAGCAGTACTTC,CASSQVRSGEQYF,TRBJ2-7,NA,TRBV4-2,NA
TGTGCCAGCAGCTTAGAATTGCGTTTCCAAGAGACCCAGTACTTC,CASSLELRFQETQYF,TRBJ2-5,NA,TRBV7-9,NA
TGTGCCAGCAGCCGGGTCTACACTGAGCAGTTCTTC,CASSRVYTEQFF,TRBJ2-1,NA,TRBV27,once
TGTGCCAGCCCCCCCGGGACGGCGAACAATGAGCAGTTCTTC,CASPPGTANNEQFF,TRBJ2-1,NA,TRBV21-1,NA
TGCAGCGTTGAATTGGGGGATAAGGTGGATGAGCAGTTCTTC,CSVELGDKVDEQFF,TRBJ2-1,NA,TRBV29-1,few
TGCAGTGCTAAGGGGAGCGGTGCGGGACTAGCCCCCCACGAGCAGTACTTC,CSAKGSGAGLAPHEQYF,TRBJ2-7,TRBD2,TRBV20-1,few
TGTGCCAGCAGCCAAGGGGGCTCCCCTTACGAGCAGTACTTC,CASSQGGSPYEQYF,TRBJ2-7,NA,TRBV14,NA
TGCAGCGTCGGCCGGGACAACCAAGAGACCCAGTACTTC,CSVGRDNQETQYF,TRBJ2-5,NA,TRBV29-1,NA
TGTGCCAGCTCACCAACACAGGGAGACCATCAGCCCCAGCATTTT,CASSPTQGDHQPQHF,TRBJ1-5,NA,TRBV18,NA
TGTGCCAGCAGTCATGGGCGTTCCTACGAGCAGTACTTC,CASSHGRSYEQYF,TRBJ2-7,NA,TRBV12-3/TRBV12-4,few
TGTGCCAGCAGTCTTACAGGGATCCTCAATCAGCCCCAGCATTTT,CASSLTGILNQPQHF,TRBJ1-5,NA,TRBV6-1,few
TGTGCCAGCAGTTACTCGCCGGGAGCGCCTATTGAGCAGTTCTTC,CASSYSPGAPIEQFF,TRBJ2-1,NA,TRBV6-5,few
TGCAGTGCTAGATTCCGGGGCCCGAATCAGCCCCAGCATTTT,CSARFRGPNQPQHF,TRBJ1-5,NA,TRBV20-1,few
TGTGCCAGCAGCCCTCGAATCTCTGGGGCCAACGTCCTGACTTTC,CASSPRISGANVLTF,TRBJ2-6,NA,TRBV11-2,NA
TGCGCCAGCAGCCAAGGTCTAGCGGGAATCTACGAGCAGTACTTC,CASSQGLAGIYEQYF,TRBJ2-7,TRBD2,TRBV4-1,NA
TGCAGTGCTAAAAGCAGGGAAAAGGCCTACGAGCAGTACTTC,CSAKSREKAYEQYF,TRBJ2-7,NA,TRBV20-1,NA
TGTGCCAGCTCAGGTTCCAGGGGTTCTAGGACTGAAGCTTTCTTT,CASSGSRGSRTEAFF,TRBJ1-1,NA,TRBV18,NA
TGCAGTGCTAGAGATTGGGACAGGCTCTACGAGCAGTACTTC,CSARDWDRLYEQYF,TRBJ2-7,TRBD1,TRBV20-1,NA
TGTGCCAGCTCACCTTCGTGGTTTCGGTACTTC,CASSPSWFRYF,TRBJ2-7,NA,TRBV18,NA
TGCGCCAGCAGCCAAGTAGATCGTTTCCAAGAGACCCAGTACTTC,CASSQVDRFQETQYF,TRBJ2-5,NA,TRBV4-1,NA
TGTGCCAGCAGCGCGGGAGGGCCCAATCAGCCCCAGCATTTT,CASSAGGPNQPQHF,TRBJ1-5,NA,TRBV9,few
TGCGCCAGCAGCTTGGCGGCCCGGGATACGCAGTATTTT,CASSLAARDTQYF,TRBJ2-3,NA,TRBV5-1,NA
TGCTGTGCTAGAGACTTGACTAGCCCCGGACCCTACGAGCAGTACTTC,CCARDLTSPGPYEQYF,TRBJ2-7,TRBD2,TRBV20-1,NA
TGTGCCAGCAGTTTTGGGCTAGCGGGAGGCCCCCAAGAGACCCAGTACTTC,CASSFGLAGGPQETQYF,TRBJ2-5,TRBD2,TRBV27,few
TGTGCCAGCAGCGTAGGGGGGGCTAAAAACATTCAGTACTTC,CASSVGGAKNIQYF,TRBJ2-4,NA,TRBV9,NA
TGTGCCAGCAAGGGGGATCGTGGGGGCAATGATCAGTTCTTC,CASKGDRGGNDQFF,TRBJ2-1,NA,TRBV2,NA
TGCAGTGGGAGACTAGCGGGGCACTTC,CSGRLAGHF,TRBJ2-5,TRBD2,TRBV20-1,few
TGCGCCAGCAGCTTGTTGGTGACACCGAACACCGGGGAGCTGTTTTTT,CASSLLVTPNTGELFF,TRBJ2-2,NA,TRBV5-1,NA
TGCGCCAGCAGCTTGGAAAGCGCAGAGACCCAGTACTTC,CASSLESAETQYF,TRBJ2-5,NA,TRBV5-1,many
TGTGCCAGCAGTGGGTACAGGGAGAGCGGTGAAAAACTGTTTTTT,CASSGYRESGEKLFF,TRBJ1-4,NA,TRBV6-1,NA
TGCGCCAGCAGCTTGCGCGGGGCAGCCCGCACAGATACGCAGTATTTT,CASSLRGAARTDTQYF,TRBJ2-3,NA,TRBV5-1,few
TGCGCCAGCAGCTTGGGAGGGGATGGTCAGCCCCAGCATTTT,CASSLGGDGQPQHF,TRBJ1-5,NA,TRBV5-1,NA
TGCGCCAGCAGCGACCGGGAGGGCTCTGGGGCCAACGTCCTGACTTTC,CASSDREGSGANVLTF,TRBJ2-6,TRBD2,TRBV5-1,NA
TGTGCCAGCAGTTTATTGGGACTTTACAATGCGCAGTTCTTC,CASSLLGLYNAQFF,TRBJ2-1,NA,TRBV27,NA
TGTGCCAGCAGCTCGGGACAGGCGGTAGGCTACACCTTC,CASSSGQAVGYTF,TRBJ1-2,TRBD1,TRBV7-9,many
TGTGCCAGCAGTTTATTAGGGACTAGCAATGAGCAGTTCTTC,CASSLLGTSNEQFF,TRBJ2-1,TRBD2,TRBV12-3/TRBV12-4,NA
TGTGCCAGCAGTTTATCGGTCTCGGACAGCCAGCATTTT,CASSLSVSDSQHF,TRBJ1-5,NA,TRBV12-3/TRBV12-4,NA
TGTGCCAGCAGTCCAAGTCGGGCAACCTTCCAAGAGACCCAGTACTTC,CASSPSRATFQETQYF,TRBJ2-5,NA,TRBV12-3/TRBV12-4,NA
TGCAGTGCTAGGGGCCTTGGGACTAGCGGGAGTGAGACCCAGTACTTC,CSARGLGTSGSETQYF,TRBJ2-5,TRBD2,TRBV20-1,NA
TGTGCCAGCAGTGAATATCCAGTCGGGGGGGCCAACGTCCTGACTTTC,CASSEYPVGGANVLTF,TRBJ2-6,NA,TRBV25-1,few
TGTGCCAGCAGCTTGGAACAGGGAAGAGCCTACGAGCAGTACTTC,CASSLEQGRAYEQYF,TRBJ2-7,NA,TRBV5-5,NA
TGTGCCAGCAGCTTCTCTTCGGCACCGCGGTACGAGCAGTACTTC,CASSFSSAPRYEQYF,TRBJ2-7,NA,TRBV7-2,NA
TGCAGTGCCCCCCCGGGACTAGCGGGAGGGCCTCAGTTCTTC,CSAPPGLAGGPQFF,TRBJ2-1,TRBD2,TRBV20-1,NA
TGCGCCAGCAGCCACCGAGAAGCGGGAGGCACAGATACGCAGTATTTT,CASSHREAGGTDTQYF,TRBJ2-3,TRBD2,TRBV5-1,few
TGTGCCAGCAGCTTGGATAGCGGCATGACGAGCGAGCAGTACTTC,CASSLDSGMTSEQYF,TRBJ2-7,NA,TRBV7-7,NA
TGCAGTGCTAGCGCCGGAAGGGCCTACGAGCAGTACTTC,CSASAGRAYEQYF,TRBJ2-7,NA,TRBV20-1,few